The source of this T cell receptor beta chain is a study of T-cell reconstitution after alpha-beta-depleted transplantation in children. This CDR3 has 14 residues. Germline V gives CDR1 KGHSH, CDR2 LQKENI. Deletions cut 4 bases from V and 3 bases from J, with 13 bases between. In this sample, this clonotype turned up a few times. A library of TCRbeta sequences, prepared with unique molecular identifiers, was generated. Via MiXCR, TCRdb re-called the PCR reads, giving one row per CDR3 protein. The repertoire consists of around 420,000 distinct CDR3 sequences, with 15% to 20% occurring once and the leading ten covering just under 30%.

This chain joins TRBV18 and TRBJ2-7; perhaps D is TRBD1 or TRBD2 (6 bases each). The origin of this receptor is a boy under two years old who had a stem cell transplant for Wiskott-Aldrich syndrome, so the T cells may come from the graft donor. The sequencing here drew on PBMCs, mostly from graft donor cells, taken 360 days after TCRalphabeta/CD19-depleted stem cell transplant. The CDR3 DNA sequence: TGTGCCAGCTCACGGGAACAGGGACTCTACGAGCAGTACTTC. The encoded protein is CASSREQGLYEQYF.